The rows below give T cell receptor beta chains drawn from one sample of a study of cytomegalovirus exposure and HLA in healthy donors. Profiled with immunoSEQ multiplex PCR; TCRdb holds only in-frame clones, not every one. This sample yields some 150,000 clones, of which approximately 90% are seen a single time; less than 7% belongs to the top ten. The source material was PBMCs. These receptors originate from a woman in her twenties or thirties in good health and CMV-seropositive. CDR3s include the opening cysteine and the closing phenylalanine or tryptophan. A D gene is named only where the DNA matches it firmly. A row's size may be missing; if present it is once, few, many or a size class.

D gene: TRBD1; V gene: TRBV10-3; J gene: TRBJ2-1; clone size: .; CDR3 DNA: TGTGCCATCAGTCGACAGGGCTCTGAGCAGTTCTTC; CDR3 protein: CAISRQGSEQFF
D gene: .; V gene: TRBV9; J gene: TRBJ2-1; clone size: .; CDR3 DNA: TGTGCCAGCAGCGCGGGAGTCTGGGATACGGATGAGCAGTTCTTC; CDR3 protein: CASSAGVWDTDEQFF
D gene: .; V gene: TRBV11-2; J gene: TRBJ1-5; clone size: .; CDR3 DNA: TGTGCCAGCAGCTTAACACAGAATCAGCCCCAGCATTTT; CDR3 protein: CASSLTQNQPQHF
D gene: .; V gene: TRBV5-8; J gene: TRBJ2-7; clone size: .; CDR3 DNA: TGTGCCAGCAGCCAGGCCTTCTACGAGCAGTACTTC; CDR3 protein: CASSQAFYEQYF
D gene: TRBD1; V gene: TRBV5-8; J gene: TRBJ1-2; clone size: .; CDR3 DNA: TGTGCCAGCAGCTTGCCAGGGGGCCTGGTTGGCTACACCTTC; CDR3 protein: CASSLPGGLVGYTF
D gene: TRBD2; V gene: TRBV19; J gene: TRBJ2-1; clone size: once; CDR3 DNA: TGTGCCAGTAGTAGCCCGGGGGGGAGCTCCTACAATGAGCAGTTCTTC; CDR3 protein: CASSSPGGSSYNEQFF
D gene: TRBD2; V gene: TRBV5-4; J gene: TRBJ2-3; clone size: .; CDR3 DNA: TGTGCCAGCAGCTTGTTAGCGGGGGTCACAGATACGCAGTATTTT; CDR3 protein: CASSLLAGVTDTQYF
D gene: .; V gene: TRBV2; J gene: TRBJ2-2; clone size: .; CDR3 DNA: TGTGCCAGCAGTGAAAAAGTCACTCCGAGGGGGGAGCTGTTTTTT; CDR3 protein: CASSEKVTPRGELFF
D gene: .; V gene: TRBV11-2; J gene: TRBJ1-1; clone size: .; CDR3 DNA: TGTGCCAGCAGCTTGGGGTCTCGGGGGTGGGCTGAAGCTTTCTTT; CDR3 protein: CASSLGSRGWAEAFF
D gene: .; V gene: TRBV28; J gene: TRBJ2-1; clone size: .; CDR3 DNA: TGTGCCAGCAGCTCACCCGGGAGAGGCTACAATGAGCAGTTCTTC; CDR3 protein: CASSSPGRGYNEQFF
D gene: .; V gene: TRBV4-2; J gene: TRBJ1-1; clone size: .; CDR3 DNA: TGTGCCAGCAGCCAAGTAGGCAGGGTAATAGCCACTGAAGCTTTCTTT; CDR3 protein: CASSQVGRVIATEAFF
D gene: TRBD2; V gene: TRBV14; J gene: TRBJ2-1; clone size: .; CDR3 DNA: TGTGCCAGCAGCCAGAAACTAGCGGGGGGGTGGAGTGAGCAGTTCTTC; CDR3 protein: CASSQKLAGGWSEQFF
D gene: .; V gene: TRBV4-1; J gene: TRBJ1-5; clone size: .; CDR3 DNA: TGCGCCAGCAGCCGAGGAGGGGGGGATTATCAGCCCCAGCATTTT; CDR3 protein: CASSRGGGDYQPQHF
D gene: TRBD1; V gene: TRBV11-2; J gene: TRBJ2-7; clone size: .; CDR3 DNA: TGTGCCAGCAACGCCGGGACAGGGGGCCGTAGTGTCTACGAGCAGTACTTC; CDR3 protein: CASNAGTGGRSVYEQYF
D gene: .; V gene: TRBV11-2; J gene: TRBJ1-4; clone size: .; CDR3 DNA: TGTGCCAGCAGCTTAGTGACAGGAAGTAATGAAAAACTGTTTTTT; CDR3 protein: CASSLVTGSNEKLFF
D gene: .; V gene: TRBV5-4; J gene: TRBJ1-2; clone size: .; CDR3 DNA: TGTGCCAGCAGCAAGGACAGTTTAAGTAAGGGCTACACCTTC; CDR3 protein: CASSKDSLSKGYTF